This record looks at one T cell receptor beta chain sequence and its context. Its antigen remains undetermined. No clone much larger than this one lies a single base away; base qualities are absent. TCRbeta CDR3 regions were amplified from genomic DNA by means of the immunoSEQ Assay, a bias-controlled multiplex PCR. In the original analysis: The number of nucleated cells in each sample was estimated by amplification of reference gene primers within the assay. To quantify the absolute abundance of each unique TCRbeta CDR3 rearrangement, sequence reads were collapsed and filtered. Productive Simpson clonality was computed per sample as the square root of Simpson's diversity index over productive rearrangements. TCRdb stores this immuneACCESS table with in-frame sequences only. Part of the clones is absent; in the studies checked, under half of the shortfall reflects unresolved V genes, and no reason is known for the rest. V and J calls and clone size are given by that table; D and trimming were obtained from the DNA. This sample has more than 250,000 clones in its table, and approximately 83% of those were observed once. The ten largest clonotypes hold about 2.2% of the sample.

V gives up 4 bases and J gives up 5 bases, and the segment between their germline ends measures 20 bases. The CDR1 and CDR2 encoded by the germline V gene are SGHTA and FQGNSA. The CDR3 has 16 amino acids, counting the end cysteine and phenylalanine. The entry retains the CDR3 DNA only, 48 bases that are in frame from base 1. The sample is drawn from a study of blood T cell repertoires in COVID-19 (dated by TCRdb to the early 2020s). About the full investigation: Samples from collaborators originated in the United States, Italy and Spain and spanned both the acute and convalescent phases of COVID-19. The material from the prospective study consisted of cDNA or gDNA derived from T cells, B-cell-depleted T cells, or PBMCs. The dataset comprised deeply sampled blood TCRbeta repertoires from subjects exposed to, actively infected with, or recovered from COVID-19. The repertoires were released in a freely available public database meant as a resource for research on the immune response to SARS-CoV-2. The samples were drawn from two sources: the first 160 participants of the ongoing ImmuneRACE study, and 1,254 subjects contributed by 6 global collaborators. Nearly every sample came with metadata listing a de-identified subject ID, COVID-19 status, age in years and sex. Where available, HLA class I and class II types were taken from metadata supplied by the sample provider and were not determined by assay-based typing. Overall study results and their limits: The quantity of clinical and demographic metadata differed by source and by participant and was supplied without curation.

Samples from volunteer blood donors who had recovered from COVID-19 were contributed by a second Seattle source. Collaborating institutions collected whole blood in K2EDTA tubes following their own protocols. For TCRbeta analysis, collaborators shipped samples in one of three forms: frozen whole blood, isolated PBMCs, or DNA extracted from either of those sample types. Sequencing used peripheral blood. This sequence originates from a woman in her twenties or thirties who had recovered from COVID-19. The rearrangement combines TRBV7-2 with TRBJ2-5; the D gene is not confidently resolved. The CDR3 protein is CASSSAALAAYETQYF. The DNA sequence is TGTGCCAGCAGCTCGGCAGCTTTGGCGGCCTATGAGACCCAGTACTTC.